These T cell receptor beta chains were read from a single sample in a study of blood T cells in healthy people across ages. TCRdb re-called the 5' RACE reads with MiXCR, one entry per CDR3 protein. The sample holds 600,000 to 900,000 distinct CDR3 sequences, around 25% seen once. Separately, the same data were catalogued under a study of T cells of mothers and their children.

The sequenced sample consisted of blood. These receptors were obtained from a boy between 10 and 17 years old in good health. Each CDR3 is given with its conserved first and last residue. The order of the fields is J gene, V gene, clone size, D gene, CDR3 DNA, CDR3 protein. D genes are given only for firm matches. Rows may omit the clone size; those that give it use once, few, many or a size class.

TRBJ2-7,TRBV27,few,-,TGTGCCAGCAGCGCCACCGGGACGAGCTCCTACGAGCAGTACTTC,CASSATGTSSYEQYF
TRBJ2-7,TRBV6-1,-,-,TGTGCCAGCAGTGCTCATGGACGGTTCCCCTACGAGCAGTACTTC,CASSAHGRFPYEQYF
TRBJ2-7,TRBV5-1,once,-,TGCGCCAGCAGCTTGGCAGGGGAACGGTTCCTCGAGCAGTACTTC,CASSLAGERFLEQYF
TRBJ2-1,TRBV30,once,TRBD2,TGTGCCTGGAGTCGGGGGGGTGCTGGTAGTGAGCAGTTCTTC,CAWSRGGAGSEQFF
TRBJ2-3,TRBV20-1,few,TRBD2,TGCAGTGCTAGAGCGGGGGGGCTCAGCACAGATACGCAGTATTTT,CSARAGGLSTDTQYF
TRBJ2-7,TRBV6-5,few,TRBD2,TGTGCCAGCACGCGGGGGAGAAACTACGAGCAGTACTTC,CASTRGRNYEQYF
TRBJ2-3,TRBV29-1,-,TRBD2,TGCAGCGTCTACGGGAGGCAGGGAGGTGCAGATACGCAGTATTTT,CSVYGRQGGADTQYF
TRBJ1-4,TRBV6-5,once,TRBD1,TGTGCCAGCAGTTACTCCGCTGACAGGGGAGAACTGTTTTTT,CASSYSADRGELFF
TRBJ1-3,TRBV2,few,-,TGTGCCAGCGGCCAGGGTGGTGGAAACACCATATATTTT,CASGQGGGNTIYF
TRBJ1-6,TRBV6-5,-,-,TGTGCCAGCAGTTGCTCTCGGGCGGACCAGGGTTCACCCCTCCACTTT,CASSCSRADQGSPLHF
TRBJ1-6,TRBV7-2,-,-,TGTGCCAGCAGCTTAGGTGGGCTTGGTAATTCACCCCTCCACTTT,CASSLGGLGNSPLHF
TRBJ2-2,TRBV6-5,many,-,TGTGCCAGCAGTTACCCAGGCACCGGGGAGCTGTTTTTT,CASSYPGTGELFF
TRBJ2-3,TRBV5-1,many,-,TGTGCCAGCAGCTTACCCACAGATACGCAGTATTTT,CASSLPTDTQYF
TRBJ2-5,TRBV7-2,few,TRBD2,TGTGCCAGCAGTCTACCACTAGCGGGGAAGAAAGAGACCCAGTACTTC,CASSLPLAGKKETQYF
TRBJ2-7,TRBV29-1,-,-,-,CSAWVGPGNEQLF
TRBJ2-1,TRBV29-1,few,-,TGCAGCGGACATAGGGACTCCTACAATGAGCAGTTCTTC,CSGHRDSYNEQFF
TRBJ2-2,TRBV18,-,TRBD1,TGTGCCAGCTCACCACGGAGACAGGGTACCGGGGAGCTGTTTTTT,CASSPRRQGTGELFF
TRBJ1-2,TRBV5-6,-,-,TGTGCCAGCAGCTTGGCTCAGGGGAGCTATGGCTACACCTTC,CASSLAQGSYGYTF
TRBJ2-7,TRBV7-2,few,-,TGTGCCAGCAGCGCTGGACAACTCTACGAGCAGTACTTC,CASSAGQLYEQYF
TRBJ2-2,TRBV9,-,TRBD1,TGTGCCAGCAGCTATAAACAGGGGCCCGGGGAGCTGTTTTTT,CASSYKQGPGELFF
TRBJ2-5,TRBV20-1,-,TRBD2,TGCAGTGCTAGAGCGCTAGCGGGGGGCGTTCAAGAGACCCAGTACTTC,CSARALAGGVQETQYF
TRBJ2-4,TRBV7-8,-,TRBD2,TGTGCCAGCAGCCCCAGCGGGAGGGACAAAAACATTCAGTACTTC,CASSPSGRDKNIQYF
TRBJ2-1,TRBV6-2/TRBV6-3,few,-,TGTGCCAGCAGTTCCCGGACTCTTAGTCAGCCCAGCTCCTACAATGAGCAGTTCTTC,CASSSRTLSQPSSYNEQFF
TRBJ2-1,TRBV20-1,-,TRBD2,TGCAGTGCTGAGGGGGGGCTAGCGGGGCCACGGGATGAGCAGTTCTTC,CSAEGGLAGPRDEQFF
TRBJ1-5,TRBV12-3/TRBV12-4,few,-,TGTGCCAGCAGTTTAGGAGGGGTTCAGCCCCAGCATTTT,CASSLGGVQPQHF
TRBJ2-1,TRBV24-1,-,TRBD1,TGTGCCACCAGTGATAGGGACAGGGAAAGGGGTGAGCAGTTCTTC,CATSDRDRERGEQFF
TRBJ1-4,TRBV12-3/TRBV12-4,many,TRBD1,TGTGCCAGCAGTGCAAGGGACAGGGGGAATGAAAAACTGTTTTTT,CASSARDRGNEKLFF
TRBJ1-6,TRBV7-2,-,-,TGTGCCAGCAGCTCCGCGGGCCGCGATGTGCCCTATAATTCACCCCTCCACTTT,CASSSAGRDVPYNSPLHF
TRBJ1-1,TRBV7-3,few,-,TGTGCCAGCAGTCTTTCCTCCACGAACACTGAAGCTTTCTTT,CASSLSSTNTEAFF
TRBJ2-1,TRBV24-1,few,-,TGTGCCACCAGTTTTGAGGGCGGTGAGCAGTTCTTC,CATSFEGGEQFF
TRBJ2-7,TRBV11-2,few,-,TGTGCCAGCAGCCAGACAGACTACGAGCAGTACTTC,CASSQTDYEQYF
TRBJ2-1,TRBV4-1,-,TRBD2,TGCGCCAGCAGCCAAGATGTCAGGACTAGCGGGGGAACCTACAATGAGCAGTTCTTC,CASSQDVRTSGGTYNEQFF
TRBJ1-2,TRBV2,-,-,TGTGCCAGCAGTGTTCTTCAGAACATCTATGGCTACACCTTC,CASSVLQNIYGYTF
TRBJ1-1,TRBV27,-,-,TGTGCCAGCAGCTACGAGGACACTGAAGCTTTCTTT,CASSYEDTEAFF
TRBJ1-6,TRBV9,few,-,TGTGCCAGCAGCGCAGAGAGGCAGGGAGGGAATTCACCCCTCCACTTT,CASSAERQGGNSPLHF
TRBJ2-7,TRBV12-3/TRBV12-4,-,TRBD1,TGTGCCAGCAGGAGAACCGGGACAGGGGGCTACGAGCAGTACTTC,CASRRTGTGGYEQYF
TRBJ1-4,TRBV6-5,-,TRBD1,TGTGCCAGCAGTTACGACAGGGTCAAAAATTGGGTACTGTTTTTT,CASSYDRVKNWVLFF
TRBJ2-5,TRBV12-3/TRBV12-4,-,-,TGTGCCAGCAGTTCCCTTTATAGGCGGGGCCAAGAGACCCAGTACTTC,CASSSLYRRGQETQYF